This T cell receptor beta chain was identified during a study of PD-1 blockade in classical Hodgkin lymphoma. Time point in this sample: cycle 4 day 1 (C4D1), after 5 to 7 weeks of nivolumab. Relapse was seen in all patients after autologous stem cell transplantation, and brentuximab vedotin exposure was variable. Magnetic negative selection, applied to thawed PBMCs, was used to isolate the CD8+ T cells. Complete response, partial response or progressive disease made up the best responses. Study-level findings and limits: Nothing has yet pinned down what causes the repertoire differences, possibly disease activity or prior therapy. Similar baseline diversity was found in complete responders and newly diagnosed patients. Newly diagnosed patients reportedly had lower baseline TCR diversity than healthy donors.

Some clones are missing from TCRdb's copy, which holds only in-frame ones; the method was immunoSEQ multiplex PCR. The table includes 9,100 or so clones, roughly 80% detected once. This CDR3 has 16 amino acids. This clone has only one observation. The antigen is unknown. The clonotype originates from a human donor with classical Hodgkin lymphoma. The sample here was CD8+ T cells from blood, taken before the fourth cycle of nivolumab. This chain uses TRBV21-1 with TRBJ1-1. TRBV21-1 constitutes a pseudogene. DNA of the CDR3: TGTGCCAGCAGCAAAGGACCGGGGGGTCTGGGGTCTGAAGCTTTCTTT. As protein: CASSKGPGGLGSEAFF.